This T cell receptor beta chain was identified during a study of memory CD4+ T cells and cytomegalovirus serostatus. Turning to the study itself: Donors were healthy Belgian adults, several CMV seropositive and 20 to 25 seronegative.

This clone has a count of ten or more. The table came from immunoSEQ multiplex PCR; TCRdb's copy has only in-frame clones and leaves some out. The profile covers about 56,000 clones, with over 65% appearing a single time and 2% to 3% taken by the ten largest. This CDR3 has 14 residues. Germline V gene data show CDR1 as SGHNT and CDR2 as YYREEE (reference sequence). After removal of 3 bases from V and 12 bases from J, the junction contained 11 bases not matched to a gene. Single viable CD3+CD4+CD8-CD45RO+ cells were sorted as the memory CD4+ T cells. Serostatus was set by detecting CMV pp150, pp28, p38, p52 IgG.

The sequencing input was memory CD4+ T cells from blood. This chain links TRBV5-4 with TRBJ2-1, with 8 bases fitting TRBD2. The sequence was collected from an adult in good health and CMV-seropositive. CDR3 in amino acids: CASSSREGLGGQFF. CDR3 bases: TGTGCCAGCAGCTCCCGGGAGGGCCTGGGAGGGCAGTTCTTC.